The 20 T cell receptor beta chains below come from one sample, sequenced in a study of T cells in Graves' hyperthyroidism and ophthalmopathy. Amplification targeted TCR beta CDR3 regions from RNA transcripts. The HTBI primer set served for first-round RT-PCR of the TCR CDR3. TCRdb reprocessed the multiplex PCR reads via MiXCR and lists one record per CDR3 protein. This sample has approximately 560,000 distinct CDR3 sequences, with around 45% found just once. Sequenced sample: peripheral blood or thyroid tissue (not recorded which). The receptor set was obtained from a young woman with Graves' hyperthyroidism.

This clonotype was observed at least ten times. The rearrangement uses TRBV2 and TRBJ1-1; the D gene is possibly TRBD1 (5 bases). The CDR3 contains 14 residues. V was trimmed by 6 bases and J by 8 bases, leaving 19 bases between them. CDR1 and CDR2 from the germline V gene are SNHLY and FYNNEI. The CDR3 DNA sequence: TGTGCCAGCAGGAGGGGTCGTAGAGATCGGGAAGCTTTCTTT. This gives the protein CASRRGRRDREAFF.

A note on this clonotype: The missing conserved phenylalanine or tryptophan at the end of this CDR3 makes a read error likely. Because the CDR3's place on the DNA is in doubt, the DNA is left out and the CDR3 is given as listed by TCRdb. The V call is TRBV2, the J call TRBJ1-1; the D call of TRBD1 is as the table states it, not checked on the DNA. 10 amino acids form the CDR3, both terminal residues included. The germline V gene encodes CDR1 SNHLY and CDR2 FYNNEI. The CDR3 here is CASSDRGAIY.

The chain recombines TRBV29-1 with TRBJ1-6; 9 bases fit TRBD1. Losses at the gene ends were 6 bases for V and 7 bases for J; bases not matched to a gene: 7. The CDR3 loop spans 14 amino acids. Germline lookup yields CDR1 SQVTM and CDR2 ANQGSEA. This CDR3 reads CSVGLGTGNSPLHF. The CDR3 bases are TGCAGCGTCGGCTTGGGGACAGGGAATTCACCCCTCCACTTT. The complete variable domain, with remaining parts taken from reference TRBV29-1 and TRBJ1-6, reads SAVISQKPSRDICQRGTSLTIQCQVDSQVTMMFWYRQQPGQSLTLIATANQGSEATYESGFVIDKFPISRPNLTFSTLTVSNMSPEDSSIYLCSVGLGTGNSPLHFGNGTRLTVT.

The chain employs TRBV5-5 and TRBJ1-2; D is possibly TRBD1 (6 bases). The V gene lost 4 bases and the J gene lost 6 bases, with 16 bases spanning the gap. CDR1 is SGHKS and CDR2 is YYEKEE in the germline V gene (reference sequence). This CDR3 comprises 14 residues. The CDR3 spells CASSPRDTVDGYTF. CDR3 DNA sequence: TGTGCCAGCAGCCCACGGGACACAGTGGATGGCTACACCTTC.

The chain employs TRBV29-1 and TRBJ2-2; the D call may be TRBD1 or TRBD2 (5 bases each). V gave up 3 bases and J gave up 4 bases, with 9 bases separating them. Germline assignment: CDR1 SQVTM and CDR2 ANQGSEA. CDR3 length equals 13 residues. CDR3 sequence reads: CSVEPGSTGELFF. CDR3 coding DNA: TGCAGCGTTGAGCCAGGGAGCACCGGGGAGCTGTTTTTT.

The chain combines TRBV15 with TRBJ1-2, with D tentatively TRBD1 (5 bases). Trimming cost V 3 bases and J 2 bases, with 10 bases left between them. CDR1 and CDR2 from the germline V gene are LNHNV and YYDKDF (reference sequence). The CDR3 length is 14 residues. The CDR3 spells CATSSETVNYGYTF. CDR3 DNA: TGTGCCACCAGCAGCGAGACAGTAAACTATGGCTACACCTTC.

The rearrangement links TRBV19 to TRBJ1-1; TRBD1 is a possible D gene (6 bases). Per germline, CDR1 LNHDA and CDR2 SQIVND (reference sequence). Trimming stripped 6 bases from V and 1 base from J, with 18 bases between. The CDR3 has 16 residues. The CDR3: CASRSSGTTWNTEAFF. CDR3 in DNA: TGTGCCAGTAGATCCTCGGGGACAACTTGGAACACTGAAGCTTTCTTT. Full variable domain (remainder filled in from reference TRBV19 and TRBJ1-1): DGGITQSPKYLFRKEGQNVTLSCEQNLNHDAMYWYRQDPGQGLRLIYYSQIVNDFQKGDIAEGYSVSREKKESFPLTVTSAQKNPTAFYLCASRSSGTTWNTEAFFGQGTRLTVV.

This clonotype was counted a few times. The CDR3, as DNA: TGTGCCAGCAGTGACACCGACAAACCTAACTATGGCTACACCTTC. As protein: CASSDTDKPNYGYTF. The chain links TRBV6-4 to TRBJ1-2; D is unresolved. Germline CDR1 is MRHNA and CDR2 is SNTAGT. Trimming took off 2 bases at V and 0 bases at J, with 10 bases between the two ends. The CDR3 is made up of 15 amino acids.

The J gene is TRBJ2-5, the V gene TRBV6-2 or TRBV6-3; D unclear. The CDR3 extends over 14 amino acids. Trimming shortened V by 0 bases and J by 5 bases, and 10 bases separated the two germline ends. Per the germline V gene, CDR1 is MNHEY and CDR2 is SVGEGT. CDR3 coding DNA: TGTGCCAGCAGTTACTCGACCACTGAGGAGACCCAGTACTTC. Translated, it gives CASSYSTTEETQYF.

This clonotype was counted many times. This chain links TRBV10-3 with TRBJ1-1; no clear D gene. Germline values: CDR1 ENHRY, CDR2 SYGVKD. This CDR3 has 13 residues. Trimming cost V 8 bases and J 5 bases, with 15 bases left between them. The CDR3 coding sequence is TGTGCCATCCGCCGAGAGGCGGGAACTGAAGCTTTCTTT. Its protein is CAIRREAGTEAFF.

The chain has TRBV10-3 and TRBJ1-1; no reliable D call. Trimming took off 5 bases at V and 0 bases at J, with 7 bases between the two ends. The CDR3 totals 13 residues. Per germline, CDR1 ENHRY and CDR2 SYGVKD. CDR3 loop: CAISYTVNTEAFF. The CDR3 nucleotides are TGTGCCATCAGTTATACCGTGAACACTGAAGCTTTCTTT.

This clonotype was observed at least ten times. The rearrangement joins TRBV10-3 to TRBJ2-7, with D hard to call. The CDR3 is 12 residues long. Germline-derived CDR1 and CDR2 are ENHRY and SYGVKD. The ends were cut back, 3 bases at V and 6 bases at J, with 9 bases in the middle. This chain's CDR3 is CAISERRVEQYF. The CDR3 DNA follows: TGTGCCATCAGTGAAAGGCGTGTCGAGCAGTACTTC.

This clonotype has a count of ten or more. The chain is built from TRBV2 and TRBJ1-1; maybe TRBD1 (5 bases). Trimming took off 3 bases at V and 3 bases at J, with 8 bases between the two ends. Germline-derived CDR1 and CDR2 are SNHLY and FYNNEI. This CDR3 is built from 13 residues. The CDR3 nucleotides are TGTGCCAGCAGTGACGACAGCTACACTGAAGCTTTCTTT. Protein sequence: CASSDDSYTEAFF.

This clonotype came up a few times. V and J are TRBV6-6 and TRBJ1-2; unclear D gene. CDR1 and CDR2 from the germline V gene are MNHNY and SVGAGI (reference sequence). Trimming shortened V by 10 bases and J by 7 bases, and 13 bases separated the two germline ends. This CDR3 spans 11 amino acids. CDR3 protein: CAIVTPSGYTF. The CDR3 DNA follows: TGTGCCATTGTTACCCCATCTGGCTACACCTTC.

About this clonotype itself: The conserved closing phenylalanine or tryptophan is absent in this CDR3, likely reflecting a read error. This chain uses TRBV2 with TRBJ1-6, with D unresolved. CDR3 length: 14 amino acids. The germline CDR1 and CDR2 sequences are SNHLY and FYNNEI. Trimming pared 3 bases from V and 5 bases from J, leaving 8 bases between. The CDR3: CASSEWGNNSPLHL. The CDR3 DNA follows: TGTGCCAGCAGTGAGTGGGGTAATAATTCACCCCTCCACCTT.

Regarding this clonotype: The junction departs from the called germline gene at one end, perhaps through a read error. The chain joins TRBV5-6 to TRBJ1-2, with D possibly matching TRBD1 (5 bases). From germline, CDR1 is SGHDT and CDR2 YYEEEE. The CDR3 is 14 amino acids. The CDR3 protein is CTSSGRVLTYGYTF. The CDR3 DNA reads TGTACCAGCAGCGGCAGGGTATTAACCTATGGCTACACCTTC.

The chain carries TRBV7-2 and TRBJ2-5; D unresolved. The V gene lost 6 bases and the J gene lost 3 bases, with 11 bases spanning the gap. Per the germline V gene, CDR1 is SGHTA and CDR2 is FQGNSA. The CDR3 contains 13 residues. The DNA of the CDR3 is TGTGCCAGCAGTTCTCCAATCGAAGAGACCCAGTACTTC. This sequence encodes CASSSPIEETQYF. Full variable domain (outside the CDR3, taken from reference TRBV7-2 and TRBJ2-5): GAGVSQSPSNKVTEKGKDVELRCDPISGHTALYWYRQSLGQGLEFLIYFQGNSAPDKSGLPSDRFSAERTGGSVSTLTIQRTQQEDSAVYLCASSSPIEETQYFGPGTRLLVL.

As concerns this clonotype: The junction departs from the called germline gene at one end, perhaps through a read error. The CDR3 loop is CATSREIAGGSGELFF. The CDR3 nucleotides are TGTGCCACCAGCCGAGAGATAGCGGGAGGCTCCGGGGAGCTGTTTTTT. The chain couples TRBV15 to TRBJ2-2; TRBD2 matches at 10 bases. Germline CDR1 reads LNHNV; CDR2 reads YYDKDF (reference sequence). The CDR3 consists of 16 residues.

The chain employs TRBV15 and TRBJ1-2, with TRBD1 as a possible D gene (5 bases). Trimming cost V 0 bases and J 6 bases, with 8 bases left between them. The germline gives CDR1 LNHNV, CDR2 YYDKDF (reference sequence). CDR3 length equals 13 residues. CDR3 sequence: CATSRETEHGYTF. CDR3 coding DNA: TGTGCCACCAGCAGAGAGACAGAGCATGGCTACACCTTC.

This clonotype appeared a few times. The chain joins TRBV7-3 to TRBJ1-2, with a tentative D call TRBD1 (5 bases). The CDR3 contains 14 residues. Germline assignment: CDR1 SGHTA and CDR2 FQGTGA. Trimming shortened V by 6 bases and J by 6 bases, and 17 bases separated the two germline ends. This CDR3 is CASSYGTRGDGYTF. The DNA for the CDR3 is TGTGCCAGCAGTTACGGGACTCGGGGCGATGGCTACACCTTC.